The 26 T cell receptor beta chains given below trace back to one sample, sequenced in a study of shared clonotypes between healthy human individuals. Repertoires were generated with immunoSEQ multiplex PCR, while TCRdb's copy carries only in-frame clones and drops some. The sample carries some 980,000 clones, roughly 72% recorded once. The sequenced material came from memory CD4+ T cells sorted from blood. Subset of the sample: CD45RA-negative fraction. The receptor set was obtained from a young man in good health.

The chain joins TRBV10-2 to TRBJ2-1; no definite D call. The CDR3 loop spans 14 amino acids. Per the germline V gene, CDR1 is WSHSY and CDR2 is SAAADI. V lost 8 bases and J lost 6, with 17 bases in between. For the CDR3, the DNA is TGCGCCAGCCGACGTAGTGGCGGAGTCAATGAGCAGTTCTTC. Translating gives CASRRSGGVNEQFF.

Many counts were recorded for this clone. The chain combines TRBV19 with TRBJ1-1; unclear D gene. CDR1 is LNHDA, CDR2 SQIVND, per germline (reference sequence). The V end lost 7 bases, the J end lost 5 bases, and 8 bases lay between the germline ends. The CDR3 is 11 amino acids. The CDR3 region has the DNA TGTGCCAGTATGGCCAGGACTGAAGCTTTCTTT. Translation: CASMARTEAFF.

The chain recombines TRBV19 with TRBJ2-5, with TRBD2 matching 8 bases. Germline CDR1 and CDR2: LNHDA and SQIVND (reference sequence). The CDR3 is 14 residues long. V was pared by 5 bases and J by 11 bases, with 13 bases of the junction left unmatched. The CDR3 protein is CASSYPGLESRQYF. The CDR3 nucleotides read TGTGCCAGTAGTTATCCGGGACTAGAGAGTAGACAGTACTTC. Using reference TRBV19 and TRBJ2-5 for the parts outside the CDR3, the full variable domain is DGGITQSPKYLFRKEGQNVTLSCEQNLNHDAMYWYRQDPGQGLRLIYYSQIVNDFQKGDIAEGYSVSREKKESFPLTVTSAQKNPTAFYLCASSYPGLESRQYFGPGTRLLVL.

This chain's CDR3 is CASSEGGSKTYEQYF. The DNA for the CDR3 is TGTGCCAGCAGTGAAGGAGGAAGTAAAACCTACGAGCAGTACTTC. The rearrangement joins TRBV25-1 to TRBJ2-5; TRBD2 is a possible D gene (5 bases). The J call may be wrong; the DNA end is better matched by TRBJ2-7. The CDR3 runs 15 residues. Germline CDR1 is MGHDK and CDR2 is SYGVNS.

This clone was detected only once. V is TRBV7-2 and J is TRBJ2-3, with D unresolved. This CDR3 is 11 amino acids long. Germline V gene data show CDR1 as SGHTA and CDR2 as FQGNSA. V was pared by 6 bases and J by 8 bases, with 9 bases between. Here the CDR3 DNA reads TGTGCCAGCAGTGTCATGGGTACGCAGTATTTT. This codes for CASSVMGTQYF.

The chain combines TRBV7-8 with TRBJ2-6; D unclear. CDR1 is SGHVS, CDR2 FQNEAQ, per germline. V lost 5 bases and J 2 bases, leaving 13 bases between the germline ends. The CDR3 runs to 16 residues. CDR3 protein: CASSPTGGAGANVLTF. In nucleotides, the CDR3 is TGTGCCAGCAGCCCTACCGGTGGAGCTGGGGCCAACGTCCTGACTTTC.

Remarks on this clone: The same CDR3 also results from other DNA sequences found in this sample. The chain employs TRBV7-2 and TRBJ1-4, with a tentative D call TRBD1 (6 bases). Looked up from germline, CDR1 is SGHTA and CDR2 is FQGNSA. CDR3 length equals 15 residues. V dropped 3 bases and J dropped 0 bases, with 8 bases sitting between them. CDR3 coding DNA: TGTGCCAGCAGCTTCGGACAGACAACTAATGAAAAACTGTTTTTT. This sequence encodes CASSFGQTTNEKLFF. The full variable domain, with the rest looked up from reference TRBV7-2 and TRBJ1-4, is GAGVSQSPSNKVTEKGKDVELRCDPISGHTALYWYRQSLGQGLEFLIYFQGNSAPDKSGLPSDRFSAERTGGSVSTLTIQRTQQEDSAVYLCASSFGQTTNEKLFFGSGTQLSVL.

The chain links TRBV2 to TRBJ1-5, with 8 bases lining up with TRBD1. CDR3 length: 13 residues. Germline CDR1 reads SNHLY; CDR2 reads FYNNEI. V was pared by 3 bases and J by 6 bases, with 1 base of the junction left unmatched. The CDR3 DNA is TGTGCCAGCAGTGACAGGGGGCTTCAGCCCCAGCATTTT. Protein product: CASSDRGLQPQHF.

The rearrangement uses TRBV27 and TRBJ1-5; TRBD1 is a possible D gene (5 bases). Trimming removed 2 bases at V and 2 bases at J, with 13 bases between. There are 16 residues in the CDR3. Germline V gene lookup returns CDR1 MNHEY and CDR2 SMNVEV (reference sequence). CDR3 loop: CASSLNGALGNQPQHF. In nucleotides, the CDR3 is TGTGCCAGCAGTTTAAATGGGGCTTTGGGCAATCAGCCCCAGCATTTT.

On this clone: This may be a read error, as it is one base from a much larger clone. The J gene is TRBJ1-1, the V gene TRBV7-8; D is unclear. The CDR3 sequence is 12 residues long. Trimming shortened V by 3 bases and J by 0 bases, and 2 bases separated the two germline ends. CDR1 and CDR2 (germline): SGHVS, FQNEAQ. DNA of the CDR3: TGTGCCAGCAGCTTCATGAACACTGAAGCTTTCTTT. Protein sequence: CASSFMNTEAFF. Full variable domain (remainder filled in from reference TRBV7-8 and TRBJ1-1): GAGVSQSPRYKVAKRGQDVALRCDPISGHVSLFWYQQALGQGPEFLTYFQNEAQLDKSGLPSDRFFAERPEGSVSTLKIQRTQQEDSAVYLCASSFMNTEAFFGQGTRLTVV.

This clone is a singleton in its sample. The J gene is TRBJ2-2, the V gene TRBV11-2; tentative D call: TRBD2 (5 bases). Germline V gene data show CDR1 as SGHAT and CDR2 as FQNNGV. Trimming left V 5 bases short and J 5 bases short, with 15 bases between. The CDR3 consists of 15 residues. CDR3 region: CASSPDSPGTGELFF. CDR3 sequence (DNA): TGTGCCAGCAGCCCGGACTCCCCCGGGACCGGGGAGCTGTTTTTT.

Note on this clone: At one end, the junction sequence differs from germline, possibly due to a read error. CDR3 in DNA: TGTGCTAGCAGCTTAGCGACAGGACTCGAGCAGTACTTC. It codes for CASSLATGLEQYF. The V gene is TRBV7-7, the J gene TRBJ2-7; weak D call: TRBD1 (6 bases). The CDR3 is 13 residues long. Germline V gene sequence: CDR1 SSHAT, CDR2 FNYEAQ (reference sequence).

J is TRBJ2-3 and V is TRBV9; 9 nucleotides align to TRBD2. Germline V gene data show CDR1 as SGDLS and CDR2 as YYNGEE. There are 18 residues in the CDR3. Trimming removed 7 bases from V and 0 bases from J; junction bases left unmatched: 15. For the CDR3, the DNA is TGTGCCAGCGGGCACAAGACTAGCGGAGGTACTAGCACAGATACGCAGTATTTT. The encoded protein is CASGHKTSGGTSTDTQYF.

The chain employs TRBV5-6 and TRBJ1-6, with a possible D match to TRBD1 (5 bases). V lost 7 bases and J lost 0, with 11 bases in between. CDR1 and CDR2 from the germline V gene are SGHDT and YYEEEE. The CDR3 consists of 15 residues. The CDR3 nucleotides read TGTGCCAGCTCTAGTAGGGGCTCCTATAATTCACCCCTCCACTTT. Protein sequence: CASSSRGSYNSPLHF. Full variable domain (remainder filled in from reference TRBV5-6 and TRBJ1-6): DAGVTQSPTHLIKTRGQQVTLRCSPKSGHDTVSWYQQALGQGPQFIFQYYEEEERQRGNFPDRFSGHQFPNYSSELNVNALLLGDSALYLCASSSRGSYNSPLHFGNGTRLTVT.

Concerning this clone itself: The same CDR3 can be traced to other DNA sequences in this sample. The CDR3 DNA reads as TGCGCCAGCAGCCGAGAGACTAGCGGGAGAAGCTACGAGCAGTACTTC. It yields the protein CASSRETSGRSYEQYF. The chain joins TRBV4-1 to TRBJ2-7; the match to TRBD2 covers 12 bases. V lost 4 bases and J lost 3; bases outside the gene matches: 7. The germline V gene encodes CDR1 MGHRA and CDR2 YSYEKL. The CDR3 totals 16 residues.

The J gene is TRBJ2-3, the V gene TRBV7-9, with a weak D call TRBD2 (6 bases). V shed 4 bases and J shed 1 base, with 15 bases lying between them. The CDR3 consists of 16 residues. CDR1 is SEHNR, CDR2 FQNEAQ, per germline (reference sequence). The CDR3 here is CASSSGDLTGTDTQYF. As DNA, the CDR3 is TGTGCCAGCAGCTCTGGGGACTTGACGGGCACAGATACGCAGTATTTT.

V gene TRBV27 combines with J gene TRBJ1-6; the D gene is possibly TRBD1 (6 bases). Trimming cost V 4 bases and J 10 bases, with 14 bases left between them. The length of the CDR3 is 14 residues. Germline-derived CDR1 and CDR2 are MNHEY and SMNVEV (reference sequence). CDR3 amino acids: CASSSSGVGSPLHF. CDR3 DNA: TGTGCCAGCAGTTCATCAGGGGTAGGATCACCCCTCCACTTT.

The rearrangement joins TRBV6-1 to TRBJ1-1; D not certain. The CDR3 has 13 amino acids. Per the germline V gene, CDR1 is MNHNS and CDR2 is SASEGT. V gave up 1 base and J gave up 5 bases, with 8 bases separating them. The CDR3 bases are TGTGCCAGCAGTGAAGGCTACGGGACTGAAGCTTTCTTT. This gives the protein CASSEGYGTEAFF.

The chain uses TRBV2 and TRBJ1-2; 8 nucleotides align to TRBD1. Germline CDR1 reads SNHLY; CDR2 reads FYNNEI. V shed 5 bases, J shed 9 bases, and the junction held 2 bases outside the gene matches. CDR3 size: 11 residues. The CDR3 coding sequence is TGTGCCAGCAGTCGGGACAGGAGCTACACCTTC. As protein: CASSRDRSYTF.

The rearrangement uses TRBV28 and TRBJ1-2; D remains unclear. CDR1 is MDHEN, CDR2 SYDVKM, per germline. The CDR3 spans 15 residues. V gave up 4 bases and J gave up 7 bases, with 19 bases separating them. CDR3 region: CASSWPGRTGGGYTF. The CDR3 region has the DNA TGTGCCAGCAGTTGGCCGGGGAGGACCGGCGGTGGCTACACCTTC.

The chain recombines TRBV6-5 with TRBJ2-2; a weak D match, TRBD1 (5 bases). V was pared by 4 bases and J by 5 bases, with 11 bases between. Germline V lookup: CDR1 MNHEY, CDR2 SVGAGI. The CDR3 runs 14 residues. The CDR3 protein is CASSSRQGTGELFF. CDR3 in DNA: TGTGCCAGCAGTTCACGCCAGGGTACCGGGGAGCTGTTTTTT.

This clone was observed at least ten times. The sample carries other DNA sequences with the same CDR3. The chain links TRBV9 to TRBJ2-3, with D perhaps TRBD2 (6 bases). The germline gives CDR1 SGDLS, CDR2 YYNGEE. V was pared by 0 bases and J by 4 bases, with 9 bases between. The CDR3 is made up of 14 amino acids. The DNA for the CDR3 is TGTGCCAGCAGCGTAGGGCGGGACTCAGATACGCAGTATTTT. It encodes CASSVGRDSDTQYF.

The chain has TRBV21-1 and TRBJ1-1; the table assigns TRBD1, which was not confirmed against the DNA. TRBV21-1 counts as a pseudogene. The length of the CDR3 is 15 residues. CDR3 protein: CASSKAPRGSTEAFF. As DNA, the CDR3 is TGTGCCAGCAGCAAAGCCCCCAGGGGAAGCACTGAAGCTTTCTTT.

This clone was counted only a few times. The J gene is TRBJ2-1, the V gene TRBV10-1; the D is unclear. CDR3 length: 16 residues. The germline CDR1 and CDR2 sequences are WNHNN and SYGVQD (reference sequence). V lost 2 bases, J lost 0 bases, and 11 bases lay in between. This CDR3 is CASSEDILSSYNEQFF. In nucleotides, the CDR3 is TGCGCCAGCAGTGAGGACATTTTGAGCTCCTACAATGAGCAGTTCTTC.

The chain uses TRBV7-9 and TRBJ1-1, with D unresolved. The germline V gene has CDR1 SEHNR and CDR2 FQNEAQ (reference sequence). The CDR3 has 14 residues. Deletions cut 5 bases from V and 1 base from J, with 11 bases between. Here the CDR3 DNA reads TGTGCCAGCAGCCAAATTGCGGCGAACACTGAAGCTTTCTTT. The encoded protein is CASSQIAANTEAFF.

The chain couples TRBV5-1 to TRBJ2-3; unclear D gene. V was trimmed by 4 bases and J by 0 bases, leaving 9 bases between them. Germline V lookup: CDR1 SGHRS, CDR2 YFSETQ. The CDR3 consists of 14 residues. The CDR3 region has the DNA TGCGCCAGCAGCCCCTCCCCCAGCACAGATACGCAGTATTTT. Protein: CASSPSPSTDTQYF.